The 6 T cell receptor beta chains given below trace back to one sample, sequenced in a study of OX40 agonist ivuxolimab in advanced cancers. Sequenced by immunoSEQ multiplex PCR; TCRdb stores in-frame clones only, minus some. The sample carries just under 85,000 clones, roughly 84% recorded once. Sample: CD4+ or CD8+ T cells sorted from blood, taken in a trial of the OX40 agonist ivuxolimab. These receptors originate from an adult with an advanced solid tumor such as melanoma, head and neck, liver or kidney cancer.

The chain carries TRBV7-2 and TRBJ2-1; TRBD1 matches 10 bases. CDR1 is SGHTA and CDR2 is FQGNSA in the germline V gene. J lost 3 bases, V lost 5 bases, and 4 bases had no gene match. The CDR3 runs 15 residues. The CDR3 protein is CASSPGTGVYNEQFF. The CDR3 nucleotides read TGTGCCAGCAGCCCCGGGACAGGGGTCTACAATGAGCAGTTCTTC.

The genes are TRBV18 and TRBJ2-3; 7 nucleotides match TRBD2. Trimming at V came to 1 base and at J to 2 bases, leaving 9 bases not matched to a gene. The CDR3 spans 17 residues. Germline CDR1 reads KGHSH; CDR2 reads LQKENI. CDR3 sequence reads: CASSPLISRGSTDTQYF. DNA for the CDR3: TGTGCCAGCTCACCACTAATCTCGCGGGGGTCCACAGATACGCAGTATTTT.

CDR3 nucleotides: TGTGCCAGCAGTCCAATAAGGCGGGGACCTATCACAGATACGCAGTATTTT. Encoded protein: CASSPIRRGPITDTQYF. The gene calls are TRBV28 and TRBJ2-3; TRBD2 might be the D (6 bases). Germline CDR1 and CDR2: MDHEN and SYDVKM. The germline V and J ends were trimmed by 5 bases and 2 bases, with 20 bases remaining between them. CDR3 size: 17 residues.

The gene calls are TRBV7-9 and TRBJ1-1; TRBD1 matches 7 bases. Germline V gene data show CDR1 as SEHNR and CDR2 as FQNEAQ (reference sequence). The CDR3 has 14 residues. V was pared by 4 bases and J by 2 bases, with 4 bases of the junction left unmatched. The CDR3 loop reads CASSSGQSNTEAFF. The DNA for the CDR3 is TGTGCCAGCAGCTCGGGACAGAGTAACACTGAAGCTTTCTTT.

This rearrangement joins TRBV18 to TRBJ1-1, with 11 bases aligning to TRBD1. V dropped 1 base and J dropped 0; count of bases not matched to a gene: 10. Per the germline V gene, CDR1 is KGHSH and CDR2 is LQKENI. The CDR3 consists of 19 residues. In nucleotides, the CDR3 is TGTGCCAGCTCACCACGGACAGGGGGCTCATTATTTATGAACACTGAAGCTTTCTTT. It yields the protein CASSPRTGGSLFMNTEAFF.

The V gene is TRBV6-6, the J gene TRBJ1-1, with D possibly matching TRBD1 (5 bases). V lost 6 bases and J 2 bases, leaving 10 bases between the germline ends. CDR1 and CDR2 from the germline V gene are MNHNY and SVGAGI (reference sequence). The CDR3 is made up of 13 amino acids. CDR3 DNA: TGTGCCAGCAGCTCAGGGACCAACACTGAAGCTTTCTTT. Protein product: CASSSGTNTEAFF.